A selection of T cell receptor beta chains follows, all from one sample in a study of blood T cells in healthy people across ages. MiXCR, run by TCRdb on the 5' RACE reads, gives a single entry per CDR3 protein. The top ten hold 10% to 12% of the sample, which has some 1.6 million distinct CDR3 sequences, 30% to 35% seen once. What was sequenced was blood. The receptors were sampled from a woman under 40 in good health. Both conserved end residues are part of each CDR3. Each record gives: V gene, J gene, D gene, clone size, CDR3 DNA, CDR3 protein. The D gene is left open where the match is weak. Clone size is stated in some rows and not others, as once, few, many or a class when expanded.

TRBV7-8,TRBJ2-7,-,many,TGTGCCAGCAGCTTAGCCCCCGGGTACGAGCAGTACTTC,CASSLAPGYEQYF
TRBV4-1,TRBJ1-2,-,few,TGCGCCAGCAGCCGGGCCGGGTCTAACTATGGCTACACCTTC,CASSRAGSNYGYTF
TRBV10-3,TRBJ2-5,-,-,TGTGCCATCAGTGAATTCCCCAAAGAGACCCAGTACTTC,CAISEFPKETQYF
TRBV12-3/TRBV12-4,TRBJ1-2,-,many,TGTGCCAGCAGTTTAAGGGCAGGGGACTATGGCTACACCTTC,CASSLRAGDYGYTF
TRBV10-3,TRBJ2-5,-,-,TGTGCCATCAGTGCGCCGCAGGGTGGCCAAGAGACCCAGTACTTC,CAISAPQGGQETQYF
TRBV27,TRBJ2-5,-,few,TGTGCCAGCATATCCCCTACGTGGCAGACCCAGTACTTC,CASISPTWQTQYF
TRBV9,TRBJ2-1,TRBD2,few,TGTGCCAGCAGCAACCGGGGGGGCCCTTCCAATGAGCAGTTCTTC,CASSNRGGPSNEQFF
TRBV12-3/TRBV12-4,TRBJ2-5,-,few,TGTGCCAGCAGTATGGGTTTACAAGAGACCCAGTACTTC,CASSMGLQETQYF
TRBV5-3,TRBJ2-4,-,few,TGTGCCAGAAGCTTGTCCGTACCAGCCAAAAACATTCAGTACTTC,CARSLSVPAKNIQYF
TRBV11-2,TRBJ2-3,TRBD2,-,TGTGCCAGCAGCTTAGGGCCTAGCGGATTCACAGATACGCAGTATTTT,CASSLGPSGFTDTQYF
TRBV19,TRBJ2-3,-,few,TGTGCCAGTAGTATAAGGTGGGGACACCCCGTGACAGATACGCAGTATTTT,CASSIRWGHPVTDTQYF
TRBV3-1,TRBJ2-3,-,-,TGTGCCAGCAGCCAAGATAGGGTCCGCACAGATACGCAGTATTTT,CASSQDRVRTDTQYF
TRBV25-1,TRBJ2-3,TRBD1,many,TGTGCCAGCAGTGATAGGAAGGGGGCTATTTCAGGAAATACGCAGTATTTT,CASSDRKGAISGNTQYF
TRBV2,TRBJ2-1,-,few,TGTGCCAGCAGGACAGGAGTCTCCTACAATGAGCAGTTCTTC,CASRTGVSYNEQFF
TRBV5-1,TRBJ2-3,-,-,TGCGCCAGCAGCCCACAGGGGGGGGCGGGATCGATGGTCGATACGCAGTATTTT,CASSPQGGAGSMVDTQYF
TRBV3-1,TRBJ2-1,TRBD2,-,TGTGCCAGCAGCCAGCCTACTAGCGGGGGGGGAAGCGAGCAGTTCTTC,CASSQPTSGGGSEQFF
TRBV5-1,TRBJ2-7,-,few,TGCGCCAGCAGCTTGGTCCAGAGCTCCTACGAGCAGTACTTC,CASSLVQSSYEQYF
TRBV28,TRBJ1-2,-,-,TGTGCCAGCAGTTACAAGTACCGACAGCATCATGGCTACACCTTC,CASSYKYRQHHGYTF
TRBV20-1,TRBJ1-1,TRBD1,-,TGCAGTGCTAACTTACAGGGGGCGCAAGCTTTCTTT,CSANLQGAQAFF
TRBV15,TRBJ2-7,TRBD2,few,TGTGCCACCAGCAGAGATCTGGCTAGCGGGAGCGACGAGCAGTACTTC,CATSRDLASGSDEQYF
TRBV5-1,TRBJ2-3,-,-,TGCGCCAGCAGCTTCGGTCGAGGATTCACAGATACGCAGTATTTT,CASSFGRGFTDTQYF
TRBV28,TRBJ2-3,TRBD2,-,TGTGCCAGCAGTTTAATAGCGGGATGGGGCACAGATACGCAGTATTTT,CASSLIAGWGTDTQYF
TRBV7-2,TRBJ2-1,TRBD2,few,TGTGCCAGCAGCATCCTAGCGGGGGTCTACAATGAGCAGTTCTTC,CASSILAGVYNEQFF
TRBV18,TRBJ2-3,-,-,TGTGCCAGCTCAGCGGGACAGCAAGATACGCAGTATTTT,CASSAGQQDTQYF
TRBV15,TRBJ2-3,-,-,TGTGCCACCAGGAATCGATTCGCAGATACGCAGTATTTT,CATRNRFADTQYF
TRBV7-2,TRBJ2-1,TRBD2,-,TGTGCCACCAGCTTAGCGGGGACTAGCGGGGGGGTACCGAGCTCCTACAATGAGCAGTTCTTC,CATSLAGTSGGVPSSYNEQFF
TRBV5-1,TRBJ2-1,TRBD1,-,TGCGCCAGCAGCATCGGTGACAGGGATGAGCAGTTCTTC,CASSIGDRDEQFF
TRBV9,TRBJ1-1,-,-,TGTGCCAGCAGCGCTTTCCAAGGCACTGAAGCTTTCTTT,CASSAFQGTEAFF
TRBV27,TRBJ2-3,-,-,TGTGCCAGCAGTCCCTTTATAGGCAGCACAGATACGCAGTATTTT,CASSPFIGSTDTQYF
TRBV20-1,TRBJ2-1,-,-,TGCAGTGCTAGGATTTCGGGAACGGGTGGCGAGCAGTTCTTC,CSARISGTGGEQFF
TRBV12-3/TRBV12-4,TRBJ2-7,-,few,TGTGCCAGCAGTTCCGGGACCATCAGCTCCTACGAGCAGTACTTC,CASSSGTISSYEQYF
TRBV4-1,TRBJ2-5,TRBD2,few,TGCGCCAGCAGCCAAGATTGGGGGGAGGGCCTTGAGACCCAGTACTTC,CASSQDWGEGLETQYF
TRBV3-1,TRBJ2-7,TRBD2,-,TGTGCCAGCAGCCCCCGGAGACTAGCTGGCGAGCAGTACTTC,CASSPRRLAGEQYF